This T cell receptor beta chain was identified during a study of tumor-infiltrating lymphocytes in primary liver carcinoma (dated 2017 in TCRdb). Context from the whole study: The five patients, three men and two women aged 30 to 69 years, had hepatocellular carcinoma (four) or combined HCC and intrahepatic cholangiocarcinoma (one). The tumors of the five patients were staged as T1-T3 N0M0, with maximum diameters ranging from roughly 4 to 10 cm. Each sample produced roughly 3.5 to 7.5 million productive TCRbeta reads, and read depth showed no significant difference between tissue types. The study combined TCRbeta repertoire sequencing, expression microarrays and whole-exome sequencing across five regions of each liver tumor, with adjacent normal tissue and blood. A total of roughly 35 specimens from 5 patients went through TCRbeta repertoire sequencing, namely 25 tumor regions, 5 adjacent noncancerous liver tissues and 5 peripheral blood samples. To link TCRbeta repertoire diversity with the local molecular phenotype, the roughly 25 tumor region samples were profiled using Agilent mRNA microarrays. Technical replicate repertoires showed high reproducibility, with mean shared-clone rates about 0.91 and correlation coefficients above 0.95.

A note on this clonotype: Its recognized antigen is unknown. Base qualities are not recorded, but no much larger clone differs from it by a single base.

Total RNA and DNA were co-extracted without cell sorting from around 20-30 mg of bulk tissue using the AllPrep DNA/RNA mini kit. Surgical resection was performed in China between 2015 and 2016 on about 5 patients with histopathologically diagnosed primary liver carcinoma. At the time of sampling, the patients were treatment-naive and had chronic HBV infection. Each tumor was sampled at five spatially separated regions: the tumor centre plus the superior, inferior, left-lateral and right-lateral poles. According to histology, viable tumor cells made up more than 75% of every tumor sample. Fresh tumor and adjacent tissue pieces were bisected; one half was stored in RNAlater at -80°C, the other sent for histology. Points the paper makes about the study in general: Only the TCR beta chain was sequenced, so true repertoire diversity is likely underestimated because unpaired alpha chains were not captured. With just four or five patients in the study, the authors point out that the findings should be validated in a larger study. A significantly larger repertoire fraction was made up by the top 250 clones in tumors than in blood (p = 0.039). Only about 7-25% of top clones were found in all five regions of a tumor, suggesting spatial heterogeneity of tumor-infiltrating T cells. Consistent with antigen-driven expansion, pairs of tumor regions showed higher repertoire overlap (mean around 36%) than either tumor-adjacent pairs (about 17%) or tumor-blood pairs (around 15%). Because the samples were bulk and unsorted, CD4+ and CD8+ T cell repertoires could not be compared.

A constant-region primer and ProtoScript II reverse transcriptase were used to reverse-transcribe TCRbeta-specific cDNA from around 530 ng total RNA. The TCRbeta libraries were prepared through three rounds of nested multiplex PCR following a slightly modified ARM-PCR procedure. Sample barcodes and Illumina adapters were added in a final 25-cycle PCR using Deep VentR polymerase. Before sequencing, amplicons between 200 and 500 bp were purified from gel using a QIAquick gel extraction kit. An Illumina HiSeq 2500 was used to sequence the TCRbeta amplicons with 250-bp paired-end reads. Per the source publication's procedure: Trimmomatic v0.33 was used to quality-trim the reads, and FLASH v1.2.11 was used to merge paired reads so that full CDR3 sequences could be recovered. V, D and J germline segments were assigned to the rearranged TCRbeta sequences by MiGEC v1.2.1b. Clonotype statistics, along with Shannon-Wiener diversity indices, were calculated using VDJtools v1.0.0. Except for diversity analysis, only the 250 most abundant clonotypes of each sample were used in subsequent analyses to reduce sampling bias. The public reads were quality trimmed at Q25 with fastp and then assembled into clones with MiXCR by TCRdb, keeping productive beta chains. Each entry merges the rows of one CDR3 protein and shows their most common DNA and genes. The V and J calls and clone size come from TCRdb's table, not from the authors' own analysis. The sample data list some 120,000 distinct CDR3 sequences, and about 59% of these were observed just once. The top ten constitute over 7% of the sample.

The clonotype was recovered from a woman aged 55-69 years with primary liver carcinoma and hepatitis B virus infection. The material sequenced was liver tumor tissue from sampling region 1. The cell subset or site label on this specimen signifies: tumor region T1, superior pole.

The CDR3 protein is CASSFSPGTDNYGYTF. DNA sequence: TGTGCCAGCAGTTTTTCTCCCGGGACAGACAACTATGGCTACACCTTC. The rearranged segments are TRBV28 and TRBJ1-2; the junction holds 7 bases that match TRBD1. From the cysteine up to the phenylalanine, the CDR3 has a length of 16 residues. CDR3 DNA is the only sequence kept; it has 48 bases, read in frame from the first base. Trimmed from V: 3 bases; trimmed from J: 2 bases; junction bases lacking a gene match: 9. Per the germline V gene, MDHEN is the CDR1 and SYDVKM is the CDR2.